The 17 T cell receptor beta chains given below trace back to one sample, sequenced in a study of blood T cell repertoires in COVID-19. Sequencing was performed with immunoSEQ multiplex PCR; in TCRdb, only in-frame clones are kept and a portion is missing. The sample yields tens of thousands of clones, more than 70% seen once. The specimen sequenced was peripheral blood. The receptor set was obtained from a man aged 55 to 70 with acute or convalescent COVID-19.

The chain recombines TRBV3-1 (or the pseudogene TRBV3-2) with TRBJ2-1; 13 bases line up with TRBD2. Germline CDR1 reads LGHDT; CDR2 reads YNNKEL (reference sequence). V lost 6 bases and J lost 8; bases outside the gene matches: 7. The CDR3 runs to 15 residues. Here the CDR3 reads CASRLAGGPIDEQFF. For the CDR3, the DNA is TGTGCCAGCAGACTAGCGGGGGGGCCTATAGATGAGCAGTTCTTC.

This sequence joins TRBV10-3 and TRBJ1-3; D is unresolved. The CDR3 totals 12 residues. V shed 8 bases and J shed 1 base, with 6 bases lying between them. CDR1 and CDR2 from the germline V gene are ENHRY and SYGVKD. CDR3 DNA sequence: TGTGCCATCGGGAGTTCTGGAAACACCATATATTTT. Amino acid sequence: CAIGSSGNTIYF.

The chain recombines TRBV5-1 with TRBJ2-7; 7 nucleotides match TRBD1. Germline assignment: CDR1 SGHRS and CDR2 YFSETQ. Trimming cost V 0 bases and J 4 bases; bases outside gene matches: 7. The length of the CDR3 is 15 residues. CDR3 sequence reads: CASSLASDRLYEQYF. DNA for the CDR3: TGCGCCAGCAGCTTGGCTTCGGACAGGCTTTACGAGCAGTACTTC.

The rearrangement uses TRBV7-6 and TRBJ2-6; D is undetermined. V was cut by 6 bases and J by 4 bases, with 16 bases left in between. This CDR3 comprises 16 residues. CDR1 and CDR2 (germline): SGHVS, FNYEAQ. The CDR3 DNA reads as TGTGCCAGCAGTCCCGGCAGGCTTGTGGGGGCCAACGTCCTGACTTTC. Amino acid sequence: CASSPGRLVGANVLTF.

CDR3 region: CASSQGRSGYTF. In DNA, the CDR3 is TGCGCCAGCAGCCAGGGGAGGTCGGGCTACACCTTC. The chain carries TRBV4-3 and TRBJ1-2; D is unresolved. The germline V gene encodes CDR1 LGHNA and CDR2 YSLEER. V lost 3 bases to trimming and J lost 8 bases, with 10 bases between them. CDR3 length: 12 amino acids.

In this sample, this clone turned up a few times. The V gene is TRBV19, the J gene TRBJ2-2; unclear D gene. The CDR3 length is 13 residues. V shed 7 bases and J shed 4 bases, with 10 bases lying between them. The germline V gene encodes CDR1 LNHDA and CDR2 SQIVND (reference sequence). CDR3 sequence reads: CASTLTGTGELFF. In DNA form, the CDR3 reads TGTGCCAGTACCCTGACGGGCACCGGGGAGCTGTTTTTT.

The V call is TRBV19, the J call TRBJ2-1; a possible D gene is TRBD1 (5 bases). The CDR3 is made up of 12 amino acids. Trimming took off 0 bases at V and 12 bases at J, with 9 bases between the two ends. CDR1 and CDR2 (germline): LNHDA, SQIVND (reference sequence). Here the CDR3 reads CASSIDRVMQFF. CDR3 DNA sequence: TGTGCCAGTAGTATAGACAGGGTGATGCAGTTCTTC.

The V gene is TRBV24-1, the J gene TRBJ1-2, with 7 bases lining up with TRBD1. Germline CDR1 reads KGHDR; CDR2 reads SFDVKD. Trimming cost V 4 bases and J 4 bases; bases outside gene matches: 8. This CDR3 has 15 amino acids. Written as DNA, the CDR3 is TGTGCCACCAGTGACCCTCGACAGGGAGGCTATGGCTACACCTTC. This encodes CATSDPRQGGYGYTF.

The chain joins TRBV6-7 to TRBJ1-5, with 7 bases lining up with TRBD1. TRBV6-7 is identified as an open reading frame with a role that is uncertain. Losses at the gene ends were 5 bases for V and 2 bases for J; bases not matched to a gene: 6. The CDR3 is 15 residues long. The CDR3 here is CASSRTGRGNQPQHF. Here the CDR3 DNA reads TGTGCCAGCAGTCGGACAGGCCGGGGCAATCAGCCCCAGCATTTT.

CDR3 region: CASSYTRNSGANVLTF. CDR3 DNA: TGTGCCAGTAGTTACACCAGGAACTCTGGGGCCAACGTCCTGACTTTC. This rearrangement joins TRBV19 to TRBJ2-6; D is unclear. The CDR3 contains 16 residues. The V end lost 5 bases, the J end lost 0 bases, and 11 bases lay between the germline ends. The germline CDR1 and CDR2 sequences are LNHDA and SQIVND (reference sequence).

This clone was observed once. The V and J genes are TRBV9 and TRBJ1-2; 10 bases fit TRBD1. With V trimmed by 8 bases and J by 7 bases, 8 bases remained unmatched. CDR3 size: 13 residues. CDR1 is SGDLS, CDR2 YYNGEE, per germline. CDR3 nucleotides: TGTGCCAGTTCGACAGGGGGCCACATTGGCTACACCTTC. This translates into CASSTGGHIGYTF. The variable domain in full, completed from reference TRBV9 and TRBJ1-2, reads DSGVTQTPKHLITATGQRVTLRCSPRSGDLSVYWYQQSLDQGLQFLIQYYNGEERAKGNILERFSAQQFPDLHSELNLSSLELGDSALYFCASSTGGHIGYTFGSGTRLTVV.

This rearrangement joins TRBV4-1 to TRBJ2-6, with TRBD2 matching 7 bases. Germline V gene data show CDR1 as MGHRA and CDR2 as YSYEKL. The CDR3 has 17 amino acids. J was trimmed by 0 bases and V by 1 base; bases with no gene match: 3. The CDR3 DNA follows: TGCGCCAGCAGCCAAGGGGGCGGGGGCTCTGGGGCCAACGTCCTGACTTTC. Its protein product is CASSQGGGGSGANVLTF.

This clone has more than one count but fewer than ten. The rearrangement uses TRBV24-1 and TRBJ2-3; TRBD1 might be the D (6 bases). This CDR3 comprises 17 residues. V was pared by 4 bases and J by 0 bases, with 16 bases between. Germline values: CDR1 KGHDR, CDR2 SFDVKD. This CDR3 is CATSDTDDRSSTDTQYF. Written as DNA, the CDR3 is TGTGCCACCAGTGACACGGACGACAGGTCTAGCACAGATACGCAGTATTTT.

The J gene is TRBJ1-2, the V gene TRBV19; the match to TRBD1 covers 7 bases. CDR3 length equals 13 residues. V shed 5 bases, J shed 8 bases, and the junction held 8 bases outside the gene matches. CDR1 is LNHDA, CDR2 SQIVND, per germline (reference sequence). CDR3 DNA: TGTGCCAGTAGTCCGGGACAGTCTTACGGCTACACCTTC. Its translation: CASSPGQSYGYTF. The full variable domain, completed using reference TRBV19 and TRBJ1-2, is DGGITQSPKYLFRKEGQNVTLSCEQNLNHDAMYWYRQDPGQGLRLIYYSQIVNDFQKGDIAEGYSVSREKKESFPLTVTSAQKNPTAFYLCASSPGQSYGYTFGSGTRLTVV.

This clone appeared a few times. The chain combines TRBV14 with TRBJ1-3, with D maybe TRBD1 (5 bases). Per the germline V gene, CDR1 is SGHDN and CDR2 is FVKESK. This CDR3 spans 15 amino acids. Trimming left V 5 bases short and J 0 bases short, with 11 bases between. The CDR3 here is CASSRGLSSGNTIYF. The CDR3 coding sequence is TGTGCCAGCAGCAGGGGTCTTAGCTCTGGAAACACCATATATTTT.

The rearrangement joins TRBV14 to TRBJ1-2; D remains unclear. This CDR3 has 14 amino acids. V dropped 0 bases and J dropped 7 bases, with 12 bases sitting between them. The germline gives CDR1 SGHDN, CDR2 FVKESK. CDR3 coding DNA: TGTGCCAGCAGCCAAGATGGGTCGGGTAGTGGCTACACCTTC. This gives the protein CASSQDGSGSGYTF.

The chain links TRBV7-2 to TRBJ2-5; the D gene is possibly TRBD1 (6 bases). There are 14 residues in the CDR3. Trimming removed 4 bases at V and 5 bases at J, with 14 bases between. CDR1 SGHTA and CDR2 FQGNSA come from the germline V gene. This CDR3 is CASSWLGAAETQYF. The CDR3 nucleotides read TGTGCCAGCAGCTGGTTGGGGGCCGCGGAGACCCAGTACTTC.